The source of this T cell receptor (beta chain) is a study of blood T cell repertoires in COVID-19. On the study more broadly: The analysed material was cDNA or gDNA that came from T cells, B-cell-depleted T cells, or PBMCs.

Here immunoSEQ multiplex PCR was the method, and the copy in TCRdb shows in-frame clones only, minus some. The sample holds 200,000 to 250,000 clones, less than 90% seen once. Points on this clone: Other DNA sequences within the sample encode an identical CDR3.

The germline V gene encodes CDR1 SGHNT and CDR2 YYREEE (reference sequence). J lost 5 bases, V lost 5 bases, and 5 bases had no gene match. There are 13 residues in the CDR3. The specimen sequenced was peripheral blood. This receptor was obtained from a woman aged 45-59 years with acute or convalescent COVID-19. The V and J genes are TRBV5-4 and TRBJ1-2, with TRBD1 matching 8 bases. CDR3 amino acids: CASSPDRGYGYTF. CDR3 sequence (DNA): TGTGCCAGCAGTCCCGACAGGGGTTATGGCTACACCTTC.